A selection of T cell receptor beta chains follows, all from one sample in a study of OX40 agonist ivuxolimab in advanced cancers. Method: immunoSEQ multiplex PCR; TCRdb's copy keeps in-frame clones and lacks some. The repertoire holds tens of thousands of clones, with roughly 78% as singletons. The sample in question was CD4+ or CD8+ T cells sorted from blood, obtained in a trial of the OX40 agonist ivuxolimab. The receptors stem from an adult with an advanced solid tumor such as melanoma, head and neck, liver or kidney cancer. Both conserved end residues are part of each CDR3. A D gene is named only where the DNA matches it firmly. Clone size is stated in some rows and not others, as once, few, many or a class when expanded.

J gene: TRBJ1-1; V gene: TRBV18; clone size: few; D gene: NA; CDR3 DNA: TGTGCCAGCTCACCACGGGGGGGGGCTACGACTGAAGCTTTCTTT; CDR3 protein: CASSPRGGATTEAFF
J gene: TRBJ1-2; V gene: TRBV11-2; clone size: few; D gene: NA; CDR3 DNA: TGTGCCAGCAGCCGAGAGCGCGGGTATGGCTACACCTTC; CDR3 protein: CASSRERGYGYTF
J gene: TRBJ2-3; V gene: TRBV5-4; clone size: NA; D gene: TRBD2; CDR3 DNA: TGTGCCAGCAGCTGGGGACTAGCGGGAATGGATACGCAGTATTTT; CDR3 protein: CASSWGLAGMDTQYF
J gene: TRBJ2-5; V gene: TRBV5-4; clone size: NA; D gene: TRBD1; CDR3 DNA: TGTGCCAGCAGCTTGATTTTGAGCGACAGGGCTGAGACCCAGTACTTC; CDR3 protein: CASSLILSDRAETQYF
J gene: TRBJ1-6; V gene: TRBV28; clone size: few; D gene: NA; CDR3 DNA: TGTGCCAGCAGTCTGCGACAGGCGGATTCACCCCTCCACTTT; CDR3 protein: CASSLRQADSPLHF
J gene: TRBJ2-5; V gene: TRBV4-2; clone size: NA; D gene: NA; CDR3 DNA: TGTGCCAGCAGCCAAGATATCGGGGCTCAAGAGACCCAGTACTTC; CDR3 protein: CASSQDIGAQETQYF
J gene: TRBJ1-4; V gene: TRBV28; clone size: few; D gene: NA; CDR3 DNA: TGTGCCAGCAGTTTATTAGCCAGGGATCAATCTCGTCGAAAACTGTTTTTT; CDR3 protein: CASSLLARDQSRRKLFF
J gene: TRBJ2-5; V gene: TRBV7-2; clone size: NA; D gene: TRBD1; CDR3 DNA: TGTGCCAGCAGCCCCCGCAGGGGGCGCTTGCAAGAGACCCAGTACTTC; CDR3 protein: CASSPRRGRLQETQYF
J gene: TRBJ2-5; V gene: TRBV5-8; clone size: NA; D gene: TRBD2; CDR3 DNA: TGTGCCAGCAGCTTAAGAGCGGGGGGACATAGGGAGACCCAGTACTTC; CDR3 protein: CASSLRAGGHRETQYF
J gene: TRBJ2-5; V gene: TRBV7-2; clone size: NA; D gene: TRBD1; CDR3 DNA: TGTGCCAGCAGCTTAGCCGCCTGGACAGGGCAAGAGACCCAGTACTTC; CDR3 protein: CASSLAAWTGQETQYF
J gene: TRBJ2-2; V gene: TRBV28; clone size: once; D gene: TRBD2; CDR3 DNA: TGTGCCAGCAGATGTCAGCGGGAGGTTTGTGCCGGGGAGCTGTTTTTT; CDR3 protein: CASRCQREVCAGELFF
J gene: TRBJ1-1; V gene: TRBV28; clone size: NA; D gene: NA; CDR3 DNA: TGTGCCAGCAGCCCGACAGGTGGAACTGAAGCTTTCTTT; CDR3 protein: CASSPTGGTEAFF
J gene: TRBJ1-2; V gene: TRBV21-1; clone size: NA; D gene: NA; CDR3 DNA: TGTGCCAGCAGCAAAGTACGACAGGCGCCGGGCGGCTACACCTTC; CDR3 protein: CASSKVRQAPGGYTF
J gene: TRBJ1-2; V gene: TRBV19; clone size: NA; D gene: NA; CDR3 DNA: TGTGCCAGTAGTACCGCCACCTTTGGCTACACCTTC; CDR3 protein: CASSTATFGYTF
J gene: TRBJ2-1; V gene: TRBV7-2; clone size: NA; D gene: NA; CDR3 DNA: TGTGCCAGCAGCTTAGAACGGGAACACAATGAGCAGTTCTTC; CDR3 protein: CASSLEREHNEQFF
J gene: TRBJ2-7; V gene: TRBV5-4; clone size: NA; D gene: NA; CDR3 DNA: TGTGCCAGCAGCTTGGAGACGGCGGCCTACGAGCAGTACTTC; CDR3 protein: CASSLETAAYEQYF
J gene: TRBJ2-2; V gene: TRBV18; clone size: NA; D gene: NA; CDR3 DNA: TGTGCCAGCTCACCACCATCACAGAACACCGGGGAGCTGTTTTTT; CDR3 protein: CASSPPSQNTGELFF
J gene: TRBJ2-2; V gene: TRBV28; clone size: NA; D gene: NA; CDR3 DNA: TGTGCCAGCAGCCTCCCGGGACAAACTCTGAAGCTGTTTTTT; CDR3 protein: CASSLPGQTLKLFF
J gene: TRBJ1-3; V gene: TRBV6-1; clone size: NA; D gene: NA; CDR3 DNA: TGTGCCAGCAGTGGATTTGGTGCGGGGACCTCTGGAAACACCATATATTTT; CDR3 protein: CASSGFGAGTSGNTIYF
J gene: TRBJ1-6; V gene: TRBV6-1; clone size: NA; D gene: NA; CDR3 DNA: TGTGCCAGCAGTGAAATCTCCGGGGGGCCCTATAATTCACCCCTCCACTTT; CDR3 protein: CASSEISGGPYNSPLHF
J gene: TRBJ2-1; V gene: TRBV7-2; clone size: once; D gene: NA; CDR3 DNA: TGTGCCAGCAGCTCGCCGCGAGCGGTCAACTACAATGAGCAGTTCTTC; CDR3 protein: CASSSPRAVNYNEQFF
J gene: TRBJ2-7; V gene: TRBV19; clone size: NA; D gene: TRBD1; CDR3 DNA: TGTGCCACCCGGGACAGGGTTGTAGGCGAGCAGTACTTC; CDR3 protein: CATRDRVVGEQYF
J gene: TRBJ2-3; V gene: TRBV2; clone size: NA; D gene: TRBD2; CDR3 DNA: TGTGCCAGCACTTTCTCCTTGGGGGGGGGAACAGATACGCAGTATTTT; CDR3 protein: CASTFSLGGGTDTQYF
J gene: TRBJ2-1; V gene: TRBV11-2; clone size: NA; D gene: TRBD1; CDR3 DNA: TGTGCCAGCAGTAGACAGGGGGCTGAAGGTGATGAGCAGTTCTTC; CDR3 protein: CASSRQGAEGDEQFF